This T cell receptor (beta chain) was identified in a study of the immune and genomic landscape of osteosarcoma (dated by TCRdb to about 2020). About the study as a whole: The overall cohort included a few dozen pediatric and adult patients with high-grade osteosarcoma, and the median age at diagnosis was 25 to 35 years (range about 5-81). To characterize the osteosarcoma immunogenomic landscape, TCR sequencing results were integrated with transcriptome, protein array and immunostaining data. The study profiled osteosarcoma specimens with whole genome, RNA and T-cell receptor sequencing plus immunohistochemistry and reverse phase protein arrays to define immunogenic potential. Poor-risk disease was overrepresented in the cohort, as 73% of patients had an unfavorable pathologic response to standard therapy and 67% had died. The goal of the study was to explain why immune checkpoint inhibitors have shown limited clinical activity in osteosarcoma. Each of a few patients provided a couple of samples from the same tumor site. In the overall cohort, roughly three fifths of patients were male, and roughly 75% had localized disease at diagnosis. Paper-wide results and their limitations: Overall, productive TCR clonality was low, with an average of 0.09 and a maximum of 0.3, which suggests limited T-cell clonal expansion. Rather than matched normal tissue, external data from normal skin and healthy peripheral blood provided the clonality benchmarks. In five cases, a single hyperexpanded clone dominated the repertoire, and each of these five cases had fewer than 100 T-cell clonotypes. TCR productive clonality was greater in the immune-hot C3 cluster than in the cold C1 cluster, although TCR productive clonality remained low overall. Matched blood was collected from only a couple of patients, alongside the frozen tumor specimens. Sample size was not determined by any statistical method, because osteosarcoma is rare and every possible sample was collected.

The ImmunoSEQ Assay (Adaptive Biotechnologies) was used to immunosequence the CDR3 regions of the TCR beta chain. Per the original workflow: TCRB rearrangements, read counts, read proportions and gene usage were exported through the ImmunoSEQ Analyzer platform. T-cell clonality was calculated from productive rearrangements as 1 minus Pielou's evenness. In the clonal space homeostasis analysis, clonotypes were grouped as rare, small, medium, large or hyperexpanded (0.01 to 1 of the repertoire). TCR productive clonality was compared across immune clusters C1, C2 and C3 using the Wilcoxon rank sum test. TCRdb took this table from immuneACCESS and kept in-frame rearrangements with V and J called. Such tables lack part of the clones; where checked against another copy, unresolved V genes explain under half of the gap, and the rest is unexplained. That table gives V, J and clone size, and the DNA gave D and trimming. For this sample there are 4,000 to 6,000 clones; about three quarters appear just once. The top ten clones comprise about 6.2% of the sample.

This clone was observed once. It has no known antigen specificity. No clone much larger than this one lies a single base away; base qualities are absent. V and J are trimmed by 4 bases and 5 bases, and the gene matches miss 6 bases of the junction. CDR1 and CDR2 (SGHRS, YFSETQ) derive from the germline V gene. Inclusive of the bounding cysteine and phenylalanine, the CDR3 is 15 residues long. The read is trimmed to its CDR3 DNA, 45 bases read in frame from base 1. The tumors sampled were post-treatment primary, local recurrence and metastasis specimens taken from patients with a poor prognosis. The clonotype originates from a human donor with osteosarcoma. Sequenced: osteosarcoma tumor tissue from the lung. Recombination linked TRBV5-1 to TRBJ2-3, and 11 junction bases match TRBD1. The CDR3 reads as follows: CASSQGQGGGDTQYF. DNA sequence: TGCGCCAGCAGCCAGGGACAGGGGGGTGGAGATACGCAGTATTTT.